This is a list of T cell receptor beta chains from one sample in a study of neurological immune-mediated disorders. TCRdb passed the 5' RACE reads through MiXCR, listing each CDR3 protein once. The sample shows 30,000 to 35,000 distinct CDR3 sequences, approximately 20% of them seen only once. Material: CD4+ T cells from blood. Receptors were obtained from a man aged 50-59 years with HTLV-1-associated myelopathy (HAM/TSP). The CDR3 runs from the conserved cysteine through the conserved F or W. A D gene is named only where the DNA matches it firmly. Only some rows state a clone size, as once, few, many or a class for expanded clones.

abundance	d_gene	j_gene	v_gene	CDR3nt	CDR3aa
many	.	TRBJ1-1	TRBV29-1	TGCAGCGTTGATTCCCCCCGGGGGATCACTGAAGCTTTCTTT	CSVDSPRGITEAFF
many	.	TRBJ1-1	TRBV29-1	TGCAGCGCCCGACGGGGGGGCACTGAAGCTTTCTTT	CSARRGGTEAFF
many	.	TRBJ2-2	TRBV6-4	TGTGCCAGCACTCTAGAGGGGAACACCGGGGAGCTGTTTTTT	CASTLEGNTGELFF
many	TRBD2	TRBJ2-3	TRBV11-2	TGTGCCAGCAGCTTTCTAGCGGGAGGAGATACGCAGTATTTT	CASSFLAGGDTQYF
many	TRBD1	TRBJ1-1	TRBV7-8	TGTGCCAGCAGCTTAGGCTACGGGACAGGGTATTTGCGCACTGAAGCTTTCTTT	CASSLGYGTGYLRTEAFF
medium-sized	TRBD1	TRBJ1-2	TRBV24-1	TGTGCCACCAGTCCACGGGACAGGGTTGGCGGCTACACCTTC	CATSPRDRVGGYTF
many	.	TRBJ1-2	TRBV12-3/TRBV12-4	TGTGCCAGCAGTTTAACTTTCTATGGCTACACCTTC	CASSLTFYGYTF
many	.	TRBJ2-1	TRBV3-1	TGTGCCAGCAGCCAACAGAGTAGCTCCTACAATGAGCAGTTCTTC	CASSQQSSSYNEQFF
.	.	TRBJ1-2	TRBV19	TGTGCCAGTAGTACCCGCCAGGGAGCTCTTGGAATAATCACCTTC	CASSTRQGALGIITF
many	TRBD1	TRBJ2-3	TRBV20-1	TGCAGTGCTATAAGGGCAGGGGGCTCCCCGGATACGCAGTATTTT	CSAIRAGGSPDTQYF
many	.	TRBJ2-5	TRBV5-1	TGCGCCAGCAGCTTCGCTGTGGGGGCCCAAGAGACCCAGTACTTC	CASSFAVGAQETQYF
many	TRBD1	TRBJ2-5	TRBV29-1	TGCAGCGTTGAGGCACGTGCAGGGGGAAGAGAGACCCAGTACTTC	CSVEARAGGRETQYF
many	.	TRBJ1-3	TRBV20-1	TGCAGTGCTAGCCAGATGGGGATCTCTGGAAACACCATATATTTT	CSASQMGISGNTIYF
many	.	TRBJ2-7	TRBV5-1	TGCGCCAGCAGTAAGGGGTACTCCTACGAGCAGTACTTC	CASSKGYSYEQYF
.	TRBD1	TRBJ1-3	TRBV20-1	TGCAGTGCTAGAAAGGGGGCAGCCGGCTCTGGAAACACCATATATTTT	CSARKGAAGSGNTIYF
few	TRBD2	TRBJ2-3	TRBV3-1	TGTGCCAGCAGCCAAGCCGGCGGGGGGGTCGTCCCAGATACGCAGTATTTT	CASSQAGGGVVPDTQYF
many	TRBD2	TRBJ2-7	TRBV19	TGTGCCAGTAGTATCGGTTTAGCGGGGGGGTACTACGAGCAGTACTTC	CASSIGLAGGYYEQYF
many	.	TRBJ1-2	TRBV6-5	TGTGCCAGCAGAAATCAAGGGGGCTATGGCTACACCTTC	CASRNQGGYGYTF
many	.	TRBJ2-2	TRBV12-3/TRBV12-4	TGTGCCAGCACCTCTTGGGGGGGCCCCGGGGAGCTGTTTTTT	CASTSWGGPGELFF
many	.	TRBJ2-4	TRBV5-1	TGCGCCAGCGGGGACCCTCAGGGACCAAACATTCAGTACTTC	CASGDPQGPNIQYF
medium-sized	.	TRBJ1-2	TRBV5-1	TGCGCCAGCAGCTTGGATCTGGGTCGGTATGGCTACACCTTC	CASSLDLGRYGYTF
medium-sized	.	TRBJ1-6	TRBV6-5	TGTGCCAGCACCAAAACCGGGACTTATAATTCACCCCTCCACTTT	CASTKTGTYNSPLHF
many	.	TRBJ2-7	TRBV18	TGTGCCAGCTCACCAGCGGGCAAGACCTACGAGCAGTACTTC	CASSPAGKTYEQYF
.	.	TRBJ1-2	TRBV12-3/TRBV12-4	TGTGCCAGCAGTTTCGGAGGTTTTGAGAAGTCATATGGCTACACCTTC	CASSFGGFEKSYGYTF
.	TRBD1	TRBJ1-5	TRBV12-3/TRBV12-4	TGTGCCAGCAGTTACTACAGGGGCTCCTGGCCCCAGCATTTT	CASSYYRGSWPQHF
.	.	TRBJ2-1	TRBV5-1	TGCGCCAGCAGCTTGGATCGGGGGGCCTCGAATGAGCAGTTCTTC	CASSLDRGASNEQFF
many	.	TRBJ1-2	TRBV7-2	TGTGCCAGCAGCCGTGGCGGGTTCGGGGGCTACACCTTC	CASSRGGFGGYTF
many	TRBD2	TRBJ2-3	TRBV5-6	TGTGCCAGCAGCTTGGGACTAGCGGGAGGGGTAGATACGCAGTATTTT	CASSLGLAGGVDTQYF
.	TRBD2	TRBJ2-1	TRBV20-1	TGCAGTGCGAGACAACCGGGACTAGCGGGGTCAGGGGAGCAGTTCTTC	CSARQPGLAGSGEQFF
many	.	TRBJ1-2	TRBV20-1	TGCAGTGCCCCGGGGGGAAGTGGCTACACCTTC	CSAPGGSGYTF
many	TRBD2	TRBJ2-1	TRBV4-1	TGCGCCAGCAGCCGAGGAAGCGGGACCTCCTACAATGAGCAGTTCTTC	CASSRGSGTSYNEQFF
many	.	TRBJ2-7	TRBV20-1	TGCAGTGCTAGCCGGGAAGGGGCGGGCATCGAGCAGTACTTC	CSASREGAGIEQYF
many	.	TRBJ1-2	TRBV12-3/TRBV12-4	TGTGCCAGCAGTTTTGGGCAGGGTCTGAGTCGCGGCTACACCTTC	CASSFGQGLSRGYTF
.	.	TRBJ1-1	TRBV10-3	TGTGCCATCAGTGTCGGGACACTGAACACTGAAGCTTTCTTT	CAISVGTLNTEAFF
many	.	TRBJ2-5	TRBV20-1	TGCAGTGCCCCAGGTGGCGCTGGGGGGGGGCAGACCCAGTACTTC	CSAPGGAGGGQTQYF
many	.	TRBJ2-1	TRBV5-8	TGTGCCAGCAGCTCCCGACTAGGGCCTACGAATGAGCAGTTCTTC	CASSSRLGPTNEQFF
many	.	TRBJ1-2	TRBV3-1	TGTGCCAGCAGCCAAGGTCAGGAGTATGGCTACACCTTC	CASSQGQEYGYTF
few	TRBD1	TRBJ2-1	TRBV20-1	TGCAGTGCCTCTGACAGGGGGCGATTTTTGAATGAGCAGTTCTTC	CSASDRGRFLNEQFF
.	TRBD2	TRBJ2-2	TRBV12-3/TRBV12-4	TGTGCCAGCAGCTTAAGCGGGAGACCCACCGGGGAGCTGTTTTTT	CASSLSGRPTGELFF
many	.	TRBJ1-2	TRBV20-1	TGCAGTGCTTCGGAGGGAGGGAGGAACTATGGCTACACCTTC	CSASEGGRNYGYTF
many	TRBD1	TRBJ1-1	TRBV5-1	TGCGCCAGCGGCGATACAGGGGGGACCACTGAAGCTTTCTTT	CASGDTGGTTEAFF
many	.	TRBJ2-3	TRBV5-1	TGCGCCAGCAGCTTGGGACTTCGGGGCATTCGAACAGATACGCAGTATTTT	CASSLGLRGIRTDTQYF
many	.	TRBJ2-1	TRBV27	TGTGCCAGCAGTTCGAGCTCCTACAATGAGCAGTTCTTC	CASSSSSYNEQFF
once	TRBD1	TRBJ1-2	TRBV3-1	TGTGCCAGCAGCCAACAGGGGGCGGACTATGGCTACACCTTC	CASSQQGADYGYTF
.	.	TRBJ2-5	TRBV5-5	TGTGCCAGCAGCAACTCCACGGCAGTCAGGGAGGAGACCCAGTACTTC	CASSNSTAVREETQYF
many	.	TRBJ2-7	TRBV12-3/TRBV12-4	TGTGCCAGCAGGGTTAGCGGTGAGAGGACCGAGCAGTACTTC	CASRVSGERTEQYF
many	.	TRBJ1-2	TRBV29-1	TGCAGCGTCGGGACAAGCCTTGGCTACACCTTC	CSVGTSLGYTF